Sequencing of this TCR beta chain was carried out in a study of blood T cell repertoires in COVID-19. For the study at large: The United States, Italy and Spain supplied acute and convalescent COVID-19 samples. PBMCs, B-cell-depleted T cells, or T cells were the source of the cDNA or gDNA that made up the material.

The authors' processing: Reference gene primer amplification in the assay estimated nucleated cell counts. The method was immunoSEQ multiplex PCR; TCRdb's version includes in-frame clones alone and lacks a portion of them. V and J calls and clone size are copied from that table; D and trimming were computed from the DNA. The sample carries about 210,000 clones, roughly 80% recorded once. The CDR3 is 16 residues long. V lost 3 bases to trimming and J lost 6 bases; unmatched junction nucleotides: 14. Germline V gene data show CDR1 as ENHRY and CDR2 as SYGVKD. This rearrangement joins TRBV10-3 to TRBJ2-7; 7 bases match TRBD1. This clonotype was obtained from a woman in her 70s with acute or convalescent COVID-19. The sequenced material came from peripheral blood. The CDR3 nucleotides read TGTGCCATCAGTGACCCCGGGACAGCGATCGTCTCCGAGCAGTACTTC. Translating gives CAISDPGTAIVSEQYF.